A selection of T cell receptor beta chains follows, all from one sample in a study of cytomegalovirus exposure and HLA in healthy donors. Sequencing was performed with immunoSEQ multiplex PCR; in TCRdb, only in-frame clones are kept and a portion is missing. This table has about 130,000 clones, approximately 85% appearing once. Source material: PBMCs. All receptors come from a woman aged 25 to 39 in good health and CMV-seropositive. Each CDR3 is given with its conserved first and last residue. D genes are given only for firm matches. Some rows have no size entry. The others give once, few or many, or a class for an expanded clone.

d_gene	abundance	v_gene	j_gene	len	CDR3nt	CDR3aa
TRBD2	NA	TRBV10-2	TRBJ2-2	17	TGCGCCAGCAGTGAACCAGTCGGACTAGCGAAGACCGGGGAGCTGTTTTTT	CASSEPVGLAKTGELFF
TRBD2	medium-sized	TRBV6-6	TRBJ2-1	12	TGTGCCAGCAGTTACGGGAAGCGGGAGGAGTTCTTC	CASSYGKREEFF
TRBD1	NA	TRBV7-8	TRBJ1-2	16	TGTGCCAGCAGCTTTCGGGGGGGCAGGGGGGAGGATGGCTACACCTTC	CASSFRGGRGEDGYTF
NA	NA	TRBV6-6	TRBJ2-3	16	TGTGCCAGCAGTTCCCCCGGGACATCCTTCACAGATACGCAGTATTTT	CASSSPGTSFTDTQYF
TRBD1	NA	TRBV2	TRBJ1-5	14	TGTGCCAGCAGCCAGGGACAGCGCAATCAGCCCCAGCATTTT	CASSQGQRNQPQHF
TRBD2	NA	TRBV6-4	TRBJ2-3	15	TGTGCCAGCAGTGACACTAGCGGGAGTTCAAATACGCAGTATTTT	CASSDTSGSSNTQYF
TRBD1	NA	TRBV7-9	TRBJ2-4	16	TGTGCCAGCAGCTTAGCCGGCAGGGGGTCCAAAAACATTCAGTACTTC	CASSLAGRGSKNIQYF
TRBD1	NA	TRBV5-4	TRBJ1-4	13	TGTGCCAGCAGCACAGGGGGAACGGAAAAACTGTTTTTT	CASSTGGTEKLFF
TRBD1	NA	TRBV6-6	TRBJ1-3	14	TGTGCCAGCGTGACAGGGCCCGTTGGAAACACCATATATTTT	CASVTGPVGNTIYF
NA	NA	TRBV11-2	TRBJ1-1	14	TGTGCCAGCAGGCACCGGGACAAATACACTGAAGCTTTCTTT	CASRHRDKYTEAFF
NA	NA	TRBV7-8	TRBJ1-1	16	TGTGCCAGCAGCTTATTCCGCTCTCCCTACCCCGAGGAAGCTTTCTTT	CASSLFRSPYPEEAFF
TRBD2	NA	TRBV5-1	TRBJ2-3	15	TGCGCCAGCAGCCAAAGGACTAGCGGGAGAGATACGCAGTATTTT	CASSQRTSGRDTQYF
TRBD1	NA	TRBV5-1	TRBJ2-2	15	TGCGCCAGCAGCCCGGACAGGGGGCAGGCCGGGGAGCTGTTTTTT	CASSPDRGQAGELFF
NA	NA	TRBV27	TRBJ2-3	15	TGTGCCAGCAGTTTTCGGGGGGCACACACAGATACGCAGTATTTT	CASSFRGAHTDTQYF
NA	NA	TRBV28	TRBJ2-7	15	TGTGCCAGCAGTTTTGGGTTCGGGACAAACTACGAGCAGTACTTC	CASSFGFGTNYEQYF
TRBD1	NA	TRBV13	TRBJ2-7	14	TGTGCCAGCAGCACCCGACAGGGGTTCTACGAGCAGTACTTC	CASSTRQGFYEQYF
TRBD2	NA	TRBV2	TRBJ2-2	14	TGTGCCAGCAACCTGGGACTAGCGTCGGGGGAGCTGTTTTTT	CASNLGLASGELFF
NA	NA	TRBV6-1	TRBJ1-2	13	TGTGCCAGCAGCGCCCAGACAGTCTATGGCTACACCTTC	CASSAQTVYGYTF
NA	once	TRBV6-5	TRBJ2-3	15	TGTGCCAGCAGTTACGGTTCGCCCTCACGGGATACGCAGTATTTT	CASSYGSPSRDTQYF
NA	NA	TRBV19	TRBJ2-1	16	TGTGCCAGTAGTATAGGGAGGGTCGGCTCCTACAATGAGCAGTTCTTC	CASSIGRVGSYNEQFF
TRBD1	NA	TRBV7-9	TRBJ2-7	14	TGTGCCAGCAGCTTAGGCGGACAGGGAGGCGAGCAGTACTTC	CASSLGGQGGEQYF
TRBD2	NA	TRBV9	TRBJ2-3	15	TGTGCCAGCAGCGTAAGCGGGAGGTACACAGATACGCAGTATTTT	CASSVSGRYTDTQYF
TRBD1	NA	TRBV6-5	TRBJ1-4	16	TGTGCCAGCAGTTATGGAAGGGGGACAGGGGACGAAAAACTGTTTTTT	CASSYGRGTGDEKLFF
TRBD2	NA	TRBV2	TRBJ2-7	15	TGTGCCAGCAGGGCCGGGACTAGCGAGACCTACGAGCAGTACTTC	CASRAGTSETYEQYF
TRBD1	NA	TRBV11-2	TRBJ1-4	17	TGTGCCAGCAGCCCCGGGGACAGCCCGGCAACTAATGAAAAACTGTTTTTT	CASSPGDSPATNEKLFF
NA	once	TRBV10-3	TRBJ1-6	13	TGTGCCATCAGGGGAATCGGGGGGTCACCCCTCCACTTT	CAIRGIGGSPLHF
NA	NA	TRBV28	TRBJ2-6	16	TGTGCCAGCAGTTTTTGGCAGGCTGGTGGGGCCAACGTCCTGACTTTC	CASSFWQAGGANVLTF
TRBD1	NA	TRBV6-5	TRBJ1-1	15	TGTGCCAGCAGCTCCGGGACAGGGGGCGCGGGGAGGGCTTTCTTT	CASSSGTGGAGRAFF
NA	few	TRBV30	TRBJ2-7	12	TGTGCCTGGCGGGGGATCGGGTACGAGCAGTACTTC	CAWRGIGYEQYF
TRBD2	NA	TRBV29-1	TRBJ2-1	14	TGCAGCGGTGGGGTTGCTAGCGGGGTTGATGAGCAGTTCTTC	CSGGVASGVDEQFF
NA	once	TRBV28	TRBJ1-4	15	TGTGCCAGCAGTACTTTGACAGGCTTTAATGAAAAACTGTTTTTT	CASSTLTGFNEKLFF
NA	NA	TRBV7-8	TRBJ1-1	14	TGTGCCAGCAGCTCCATGACCGGGAGCACTGAAGCTTTCTTT	CASSSMTGSTEAFF
TRBD2	NA	TRBV9	TRBJ2-7	17	TGTGCCAGCAGCGTAGGCGGTTTAGCGGGCTTCTCCTACGAGCAGTACTTC	CASSVGGLAGFSYEQYF
NA	NA	TRBV25-1	TRBJ2-7	13	TGTGCCAGCAGTATTCCAGGGGTGGGGGAGCAGTACTTC	CASSIPGVGEQYF